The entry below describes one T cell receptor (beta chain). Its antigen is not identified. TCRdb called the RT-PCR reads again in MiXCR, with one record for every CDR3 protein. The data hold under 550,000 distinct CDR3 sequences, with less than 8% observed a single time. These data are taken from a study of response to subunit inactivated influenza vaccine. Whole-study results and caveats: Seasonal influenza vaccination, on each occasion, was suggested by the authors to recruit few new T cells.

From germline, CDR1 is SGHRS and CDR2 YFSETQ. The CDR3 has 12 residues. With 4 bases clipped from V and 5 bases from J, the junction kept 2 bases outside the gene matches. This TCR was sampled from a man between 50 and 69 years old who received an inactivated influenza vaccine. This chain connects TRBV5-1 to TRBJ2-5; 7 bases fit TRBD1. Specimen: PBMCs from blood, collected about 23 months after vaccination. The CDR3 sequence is CASSEDRETQYF. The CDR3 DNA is TGCGCCAGCAGCGAGGACAGGGAGACCCAGTACTTC.